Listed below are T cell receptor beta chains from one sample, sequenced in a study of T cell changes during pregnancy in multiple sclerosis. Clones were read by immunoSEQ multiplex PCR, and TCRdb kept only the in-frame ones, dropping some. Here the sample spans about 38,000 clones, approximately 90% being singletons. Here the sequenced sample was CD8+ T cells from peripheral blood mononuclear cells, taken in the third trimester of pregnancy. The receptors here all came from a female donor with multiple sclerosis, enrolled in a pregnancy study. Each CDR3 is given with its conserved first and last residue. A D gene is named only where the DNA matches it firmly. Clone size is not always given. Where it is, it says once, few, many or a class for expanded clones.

CAWSVVGARQPQHF	.	TRBJ1-5	TRBV30	.	14
CASSQVAEDTGELFF	.	TRBJ2-2	TRBV4-2	once	15
CAWKASDRGFRHEQYF	TRBD1	TRBJ2-7	TRBV30	.	16
CASSQDRATNEKLFF	TRBD1	TRBJ1-4	TRBV5-1	few	15
CASSEAGRTPFF	.	TRBJ1-4	TRBV2	.	12
CASSLWTGEFLGGYTF	TRBD1	TRBJ1-2	TRBV4-1	.	16
CASSLVPTGAARGPYGYTF	TRBD1	TRBJ1-2	TRBV27	.	19
CAGGRDRHNEKLFF	TRBD1	TRBJ1-4	TRBV28	.	14
CASSFTTGGHGYTF	TRBD1	TRBJ1-2	TRBV6-5	.	14
CASTTGGSGNTIYF	TRBD1	TRBJ1-3	TRBV6-6	.	14
CASSPPEVAGVGEQYF	TRBD2	TRBJ2-7	TRBV18	.	16
CASSQARGGGLDNEQFF	TRBD2	TRBJ2-1	TRBV4-1	.	17
CASSLGTGTGGYEQYF	TRBD1	TRBJ2-7	TRBV27	.	16
CAWSSWGDRGWGEQYF	TRBD1	TRBJ2-7	TRBV30	.	16
CASSPVVELAGWDTQYF	TRBD2	TRBJ2-3	TRBV2	.	17
CAWVGEADGRVGYTF	.	TRBJ1-2	TRBV30	.	15
CASSPQRGGVNNEQFF	.	TRBJ2-1	TRBV9	.	16
CSVEGCWDSVLCGYTF	TRBD1	TRBJ1-2	TRBV29-1	.	16
CASSTGYGEQYF	.	TRBJ2-7	TRBV27	.	12
CASSSRLAGITDTQYF	TRBD2	TRBJ2-3	TRBV19	.	16
CASETSGGASYEQYF	TRBD2	TRBJ2-7	TRBV6-1	.	15
CASTSLAGTDTQYF	TRBD2	TRBJ2-3	TRBV27	.	14
CATSATGTGVDPLHF	TRBD1	TRBJ1-6	TRBV15	few	15
CASSWDRHGSNEQFF	TRBD1	TRBJ2-1	TRBV5-1	.	15
CASSLVGGLGQPQHF	.	TRBJ1-5	TRBV5-1	few	15
CASSQEGVNEKLFF	.	TRBJ1-4	TRBV4-1	.	14
CASSFAGGGNEQFF	TRBD2	TRBJ2-1	TRBV28	.	14
CAWSVGHPEAFF	.	TRBJ1-1	TRBV30	few	12
CASSVWTGGMYNEQFF	TRBD1	TRBJ2-1	TRBV9	.	16
CASSWEGWNGELFF	TRBD2	TRBJ2-2	TRBV28	.	14
CASSLIRYEQYF	.	TRBJ2-7	TRBV13	once	12
CASSQNTGVRRGYTF	TRBD1	TRBJ1-2	TRBV7-9	.	15
CASSLTGGGTEAFF	.	TRBJ1-1	TRBV7-3	.	14
CASSPRGGDQPQHF	.	TRBJ1-5	TRBV7-2	.	14
CASSATGDGGELFF	TRBD1	TRBJ2-2	TRBV6-4	once	14
CAILPTEQINYGYTF	.	TRBJ1-2	TRBV28	.	15
CASSRLAGSYNEQFF	TRBD2	TRBJ2-1	TRBV7-2	.	15
CAISVNRDRGYEQYF	TRBD1	TRBJ2-7	TRBV10-3	.	15
CASSQSLEGMAYEQYF	.	TRBJ2-7	TRBV16	.	16
CASSLDGAYEQYF	.	TRBJ2-7	TRBV5-4	.	13
CASSEQGYSNQPQHF	.	TRBJ1-5	TRBV2	.	15
CASSRAAIYGYTF	.	TRBJ1-2	TRBV6-5	.	13
CASSGDRASTDTQYF	TRBD1	TRBJ2-3	TRBV10-1	few	15
CASGTYTGGGNEKLFF	TRBD1	TRBJ1-4	TRBV12-5	.	16
CASSYGGDHSPLHF	.	TRBJ1-6	TRBV6-5	.	14
CASSYSTGGITYEQYF	TRBD1	TRBJ2-7	TRBV6-5	.	16
CASSAMGDYNEQFF	.	TRBJ2-1	TRBV6-4	.	14
CASSASGGLNYEQYF	.	TRBJ2-7	TRBV9	.	15